This TCR beta chain stems from a study of beta chain features in type 1 diabetes (dated by TCRdb to 2016 to 2019). At the level of the whole study: Patients and healthy donors did not differ in mean age, gender distribution, total cell number or subset yield. The study compared the TCRB repertoires of sorted circulating CD4+ T cell subsets in recently diagnosed type 1 diabetes patients with those in matched healthy donors. A total of 107,917,701 sorted cells were examined across all samples, and RNA yield correlated strongly with the number of cells per subset. Regulatory and stem cell-like memory subsets were isolated from only 8 patients and about 8 healthy donors, whereas naive and central memory subsets came from all 30 or so donors.

Regarding this clone: The antigen it recognizes is unknown. No quality values exist for individual bases; no much larger clone is one base distant.

Broad study findings and their caveats: HLA sub-analyses involved small numbers of individuals, so any influence of HLA type on TCRB rearrangement remained unresolved. PCR might favor shorter templates, but patient and control samples were amplified and corrected together, so any skew would affect both groups equally. Type 1 diabetes patients showed a moderate but significant shortening of TCRB CDR3 length in all four CD4+ subsets. Sequencing cDNA rather than genomic DNA could over-represent highly expressing activated cells, although activation and CD3 levels did not differ between groups. Patients with type 1 diabetes made fewer insertions and deleted more nucleotides at VDJ recombination sites, implying thymic rearrangement abnormalities. Naive, central memory and regulatory TCRB repertoires appeared to be more alike among patients than among healthy donors.

Taken from cysteine to phenylalanine, the CDR3 has 15 residues. Just CDR3 DNA is preserved here, 45 bases in frame from base 1. The germline V gene provides CDR1 MDHEN and CDR2 SYDVKM. The junction carries 12 bases between V and J, which are trimmed by 6 bases and 0 bases respectively. Each donor gave one peripheral blood draw, averaging approximately 110 mL, which was collected into heparinised tubes. A BD FACSAria II and a panel including CD45RO, CCR7, CD25, CD127, CD95 and CD27 were used to sort naive, central memory, regulatory and stem cell-like memory CD4+ T cells. Purity was above 95% for every sorted population. PBMCs were isolated immediately by Lymphoprep density gradient centrifugation and stained directly without culture. To minimize batch effects, samples were stained and sorted in pairs, one healthy donor with one patient per experiment. All of the isolated RNA was reverse transcribed with the High Capacity cDNA Reverse Transcription Kit, so expressed TCRB transcripts were sequenced. Deep immunoSEQ sequencing was applied to naive, central memory and regulatory T cell samples, giving an average of around 4 million total reads per sample. After sorted cells were lysed in RLT buffer, RNA was extracted with DNase-treated RNeasy Micro or Mini kits, with the choice depending on cell number. Each cell subset was processed on its own to prevent cross-contamination, while patient and healthy donor samples were processed together. The immunoSEQ multiplex PCR was used to amplify TCRB sequences from cDNA, generating 87-bp fragments that spanned the CDR3 region. Sequencing of the amplicons was done on the Illumina HiSeq platform. As for the original processing: PCR bias was computationally corrected using synthetic template baselines, reads within Hamming distance 2 were collapsed, and singletons that could not be merged were discarded. Reads were aligned against IMGT to assign V, D and J genes, CDR3 length and insertions or deletions at six rearrangement sites. Clonotype counts were normalized to sorted cell number within each subset before computing true diversity and Gini coefficients with the tcR R package. The overlap coefficient, calculated on TCRB nucleotide sequences, was used to quantify repertoire sharing. Out-of-frame TCRB sequences from naive cells were analyzed as a proxy for the pre-selection repertoire. The source is immuneACCESS, and TCRdb retained only in-frame sequences with V and J called. Part of the clones is not carried over; for the studies checked, unresolved V genes explain less than half of this, and the remainder is unexplained. The DNA was the basis for D and trimming; V, J and clone size are from that table. This sample holds 350,000 to 450,000 clones; approximately 14% were observed only once. Under 0.04% of the sample comes from the top ten.

The TCR comes from a man aged 25-45 years in good health. The rearrangement joined TRBV28 to TRBJ2-4, with no confident D gene call. Sequencing used naive CD4+ T cells from blood. The cell subset or site label for this specimen denotes: true naive CD4+ T cells. The CDR3 is CASRNWDLAKNIQYF. The DNA reads as follows: TGTGCCAGCAGAAACTGGGATCTAGCCAAAAACATTCAGTACTTC.